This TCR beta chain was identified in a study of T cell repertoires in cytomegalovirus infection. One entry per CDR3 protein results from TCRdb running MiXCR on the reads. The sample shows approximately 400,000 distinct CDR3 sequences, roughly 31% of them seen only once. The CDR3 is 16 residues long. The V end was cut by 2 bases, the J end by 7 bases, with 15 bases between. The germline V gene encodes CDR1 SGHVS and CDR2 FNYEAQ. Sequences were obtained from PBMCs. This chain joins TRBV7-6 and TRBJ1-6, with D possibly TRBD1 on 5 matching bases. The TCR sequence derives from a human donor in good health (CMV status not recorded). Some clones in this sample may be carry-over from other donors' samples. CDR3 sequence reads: CASSLSFVGANSPLHF. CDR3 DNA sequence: TGTGCCAGCAGCTTAAGCTTCGTTGGGGCGAATTCACCCCTCCACTTT.